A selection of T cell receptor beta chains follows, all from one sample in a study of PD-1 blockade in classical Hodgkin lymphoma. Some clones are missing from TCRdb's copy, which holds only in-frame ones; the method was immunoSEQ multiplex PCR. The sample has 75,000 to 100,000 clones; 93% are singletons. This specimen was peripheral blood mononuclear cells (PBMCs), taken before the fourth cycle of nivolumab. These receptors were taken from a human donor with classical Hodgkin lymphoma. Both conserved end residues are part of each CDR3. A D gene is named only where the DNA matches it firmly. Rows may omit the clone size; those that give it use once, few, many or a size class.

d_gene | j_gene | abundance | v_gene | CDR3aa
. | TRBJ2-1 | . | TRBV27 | CASTTAYNEQFF
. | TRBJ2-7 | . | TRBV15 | CATSRVGPRYEQYF
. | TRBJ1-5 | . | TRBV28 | CASNGMANQPQHF
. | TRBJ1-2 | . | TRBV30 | CAWSFEFQTYGYTF
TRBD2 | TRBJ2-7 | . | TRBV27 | CASSTRTSGYEQYF
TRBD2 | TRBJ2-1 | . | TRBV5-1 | CASSTTSGRIDNEQFF
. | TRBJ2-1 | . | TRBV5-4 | CASSLGGYNEQFF
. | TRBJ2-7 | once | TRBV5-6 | CASSLGDSSYEQYF
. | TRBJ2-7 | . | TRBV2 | CATTSPDSYEQYF
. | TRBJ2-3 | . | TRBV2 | CASSETGRLGTDTQYF